This TCR beta chain came from a study of CD8+CD57+ T cells in acquired aplastic anemia. As for the study in general: Average DNA yield from sorted CD4+ and CD8+ cells was around 3 ug.

V was clipped by 9 bases and J by 6 bases, with 15 bases between them. Germline V gives CDR1 ENHRY, CDR2 SYGVKD. The CDR3 spans 13 residues. Those patients picked for sequencing had displayed CD8+CD57+ cell expansion on flow cytometry. Investigators profiled TCR beta VDJ and CDR3 from genomic DNA template. One entry per CDR3 protein results from TCRdb running MiXCR on the reads. The sample has roughly 280,000 distinct CDR3 sequences; under 65% are singletons. The TCR sequence derives from a human donor with aplastic anemia. Source material: sorted CD4+, CD8+, or CD8+CD57+ T cells (not recorded which) from PBMCs. The rearrangement joins TRBV10-3 to TRBJ1-5, with D possibly being TRBD1 (6 bases). The CDR3 region is CAITRGPSQPQHF. CDR3 in DNA: TGTGCCATAACCAGGGGTCCTAGTCAGCCCCAGCATTTT.